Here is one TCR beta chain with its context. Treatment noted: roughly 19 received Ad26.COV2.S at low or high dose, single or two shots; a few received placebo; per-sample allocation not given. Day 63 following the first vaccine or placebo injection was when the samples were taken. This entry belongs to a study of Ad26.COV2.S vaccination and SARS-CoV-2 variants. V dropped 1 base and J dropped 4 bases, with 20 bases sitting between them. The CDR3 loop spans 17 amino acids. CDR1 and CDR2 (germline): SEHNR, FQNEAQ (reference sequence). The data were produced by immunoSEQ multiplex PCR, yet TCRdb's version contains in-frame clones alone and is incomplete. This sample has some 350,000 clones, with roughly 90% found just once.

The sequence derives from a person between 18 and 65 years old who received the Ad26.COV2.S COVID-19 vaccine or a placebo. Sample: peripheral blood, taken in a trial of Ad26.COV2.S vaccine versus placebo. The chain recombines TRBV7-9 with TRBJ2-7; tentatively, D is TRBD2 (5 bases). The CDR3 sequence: CASSLGGMAGDPYEQYF. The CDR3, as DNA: TGTGCCAGCAGCTTAGGTGGGATGGCGGGTGATCCGTACGAGCAGTACTTC.